The 13 T cell receptor beta chains in this list originate from one sample, sequenced in a study of blood T cell repertoires in COVID-19. Sequenced by immunoSEQ multiplex PCR; TCRdb stores in-frame clones only, minus some. The sample has 80,000 to 90,000 clones; around 83% are singletons. Sequenced input: peripheral blood. The origin of the receptors is a woman in her 70s with acute or convalescent COVID-19.

V gene TRBV27 combines with J gene TRBJ2-2; 11 nucleotides match TRBD2. Germline lookup yields CDR1 MNHEY and CDR2 SMNVEV (reference sequence). The CDR3 is 14 amino acids. After removal of 6 bases from V and 5 bases from J, the junction contained 2 bases not matched to a gene. The CDR3 spells CASSGLAGTGELFF. The CDR3 nucleotides read TGTGCCAGCAGCGGACTAGCGGGTACCGGGGAGCTGTTTTTT.

The CDR3 DNA sequence: TGTGCCAGCTCACCCGAGGCAGTCACTGAAGCTTTCTTT. Its translation is CASSPEAVTEAFF. The V gene is TRBV18, the J gene TRBJ1-1; D is ambiguous. Germline assignment: CDR1 KGHSH and CDR2 LQKENI. The germline V and J ends were trimmed by 3 bases and 4 bases, with 9 bases remaining between them. The CDR3 sequence is 13 residues long.

This sequence joins TRBV4-2 and TRBJ1-5, with D possibly TRBD1 on 5 matching bases. The ends were cut back, 3 bases at V and 0 bases at J, with 9 bases in the middle. The germline V gene encodes CDR1 LGHNA and CDR2 YNFKEQ. The CDR3 spans 15 residues. CDR3 bases: TGTGCCAGCAGCCAGTCGACAGTTAGCAATCAGCCCCAGCATTTT. This codes for CASSQSTVSNQPQHF.

The V call is TRBV11-3, the J call TRBJ2-1; TRBD1 is a possible D gene (5 bases). The CDR3 contains 13 residues. Germline CDR1 is SGHNT and CDR2 is YENEEA. V was trimmed by 0 bases and J by 8 bases, leaving 8 bases between them. In DNA form, the CDR3 reads TGTGCCAGCAGCTTAGATCTACAGGATGAGCAGTTCTTC. It specifies CASSLDLQDEQFF.

The V and J genes are TRBV14 and TRBJ1-1; the match to TRBD1 covers 9 bases. The CDR3 contains 15 residues. Germline CDR1 reads SGHDN; CDR2 reads FVKESK. Trimming removed 0 bases from V and 4 bases from J; junction bases left unmatched: 3. CDR3: CASSQEGQGFTEAFF. The CDR3 bases are TGTGCCAGCAGCCAAGAAGGACAGGGGTTCACTGAAGCTTTCTTT. Variable domain in full (rest from reference TRBV14 and TRBJ1-1): EAGVTQFPSHSVIEKGQTVTLRCDPISGHDNLYWYRRVMGKEIKFLLHFVKESKQDESGMPNNRFLAERTGGTYSTLKVQPAELEDSGVYFCASSQEGQGFTEAFFGQGTRLTVV.

This chain uses TRBV3-1 (or the pseudogene TRBV3-2) with TRBJ2-7; the D gene is possibly TRBD2 (6 bases). CDR1 and CDR2 (germline): LGHDT, YNNKEL (reference sequence). The CDR3 is made up of 17 amino acids. Trimming took off 0 bases at V and 3 bases at J, with 18 bases between the two ends. The DNA of the CDR3 is TGTGCCAGCAGCCAAGATGGAGGGGCGGGCTTCTACTACGAGCAGTACTTC. It yields the protein CASSQDGGAGFYYEQYF.

The gene calls are TRBV29-1 and TRBJ1-2; 8 bases fit TRBD1. CDR1 SQVTM and CDR2 ANQGSEA come from the germline V gene. The CDR3 spans 12 residues. The V gene end was trimmed by 7 bases and the J gene end by 3 bases; junction bases not matched to a gene: 4. The CDR3 nucleotides read TGCAGCGGCAGGGGGCTCGACTATGGCTACACCTTC. Translating gives CSGRGLDYGYTF. Full variable domain (outside the CDR3, taken from reference TRBV29-1 and TRBJ1-2): SAVISQKPSRDICQRGTSLTIQCQVDSQVTMMFWYRQQPGQSLTLIATANQGSEATYESGFVIDKFPISRPNLTFSTLTVSNMSPEDSSIYLCSGRGLDYGYTFGSGTRLTVV.

Only a few counts were recorded for this clone. This chain links TRBV6-5 with TRBJ1-6, with TRBD1 identical over 8 bases. Germline V gene sequence: CDR1 MNHEY, CDR2 SVGAGI. The length of the CDR3 is 15 residues. V lost 8 bases to trimming and J lost 5 bases; unmatched junction nucleotides: 8. The CDR3 DNA reads TGTGCCAGCGGGGTATCAGGGGGCCATAATTCACCCCTCCACTTT. This sequence encodes CASGVSGGHNSPLHF.

The chain joins TRBV6-2 or TRBV6-3 to TRBJ2-5, with 7 bases that match TRBD1. The germline V gene has CDR1 MNHEY and CDR2 SVGEGT. The V segment lost 6 bases and the J segment 0 bases; nucleotides outside the gene matches: 10. This CDR3 has 16 residues. CDR3 DNA sequence: TGTGCCAGCAGCCCTCCCGGGACAGCGTACCAAGAGACCCAGTACTTC. It specifies CASSPPGTAYQETQYF.

CDR3 nucleotide sequence: TGTGCCAGCATTACCGGGACAGGCTACACTGAAGCTTTCTTT. Translation gives CASITGTGYTEAFF. The rearrangement uses TRBV6-5 and TRBJ1-1; 8 bases match TRBD1. V shed 7 bases and J 3 bases; nucleotides not matched to a gene: 7. From germline, CDR1 is MNHEY and CDR2 SVGAGI. The CDR3 extends over 14 amino acids.

This sequence joins TRBV18 and TRBJ1-2; D gene unclear. The CDR3 is 13 residues long. CDR1 is KGHSH, CDR2 LQKENI, per germline. With 6 bases removed from V and 8 bases from J, the gap between germline ends came to 16 bases. In nucleotides, the CDR3 is TGTGCCAGCTCCCCGGACGGGGAGTGGGGCTACACCTTC. Translated: CASSPDGEWGYTF.

The chain has TRBV3-1 (or the pseudogene TRBV3-2) and TRBJ2-1; the match to TRBD2 covers 14 bases. This CDR3 is built from 16 residues. Germline V gene sequence: CDR1 LGHDT, CDR2 YNNKEL (reference sequence). V shed 4 bases and J 8 bases; nucleotides not matched to a gene: 7. CDR3 DNA sequence: TGTGCCAGCAGCCGGATAGGACTAGCGGGGGGCTATGAGCAGTTCTTC. Its protein is CASSRIGLAGGYEQFF.

The V call is TRBV3-1 (or the pseudogene TRBV3-2), the J call TRBJ1-2; a possible D gene is TRBD1 (6 bases). The CDR3 extends over 13 amino acids. Between the trimmed V and J ends, which lost 4 bases and 5 bases, there was a span of 11 bases. Germline lookup yields CDR1 LGHDT and CDR2 YNNKEL (reference sequence). CDR3 nucleotides: TGTGCCAGCAGCCTTGGAGGACAGTATGGCTACACCTTC. It yields the protein CASSLGGQYGYTF.